A single sample is the source of the 17 T cell receptor beta chains below, sequenced in a study of blood T cell repertoires in COVID-19. Using immunoSEQ multiplex PCR, the repertoire was profiled, and TCRdb retains in-frame clones only, with some absent. The sample shows 65,000 to 90,000 clones, roughly 88% of them seen only once. Source material: peripheral blood. The receptors shown here come from a human donor in a cohort sampled during active COVID-19.

The rearrangement joins TRBV18 to TRBJ1-2; 8 positions match TRBD1. This CDR3 has 16 amino acids. After removal of 3 bases from V and 1 base from J, the junction contained 7 bases not matched to a gene. Germline CDR1 is KGHSH and CDR2 is LQKENI. The DNA of the CDR3 is TGTGCCAGCTCACCCACTACAGGGGGTGTTAACTATGGCTACACCTTC. This codes for CASSPTTGGVNYGYTF.

This chain joins TRBV27 and TRBJ2-1; 7 bases are a match to TRBD1. With 5 bases clipped from V and 6 bases from J, the junction kept 13 bases outside the gene matches. The CDR3 contains 16 residues. Germline lookup yields CDR1 MNHEY and CDR2 SMNVEV (reference sequence). The CDR3 coding sequence is TGTGCCAGCAGTCCCCCGGGACAGAGTATAGTCAATGAGCAGTTCTTC. Translated, it gives CASSPPGQSIVNEQFF.

The chain recombines TRBV27 with TRBJ1-5, with a tentative D call TRBD1 (5 bases). Germline-derived CDR1 and CDR2 are MNHEY and SMNVEV (reference sequence). Deletions cut 5 bases from V and 3 bases from J, with 17 bases between. The CDR3 totals 16 residues. The CDR3 sequence: CASSTQGGRTNQPQHF. CDR3 nucleotides: TGTGCCAGCAGTACCCAGGGAGGGAGGACCAATCAGCCCCAGCATTTT.

The rearrangement joins TRBV6-6 to TRBJ1-4, with D perhaps matching TRBD1 (6 bases). Germline CDR1 is MNHNY and CDR2 is SVGAGI (reference sequence). The CDR3 extends over 16 amino acids. V gave up 2 bases and J gave up 5 bases, with 15 bases separating them. Written as DNA, the CDR3 is TGTGCCAGCAGTTACACACTGGGGCAGGGGAATGAAAAACTGTTTTTT. Amino acids: CASSYTLGQGNEKLFF.

This clone was seen a single time. Other DNA sequences in this sample translate to the same CDR3. The chain couples TRBV5-1 to TRBJ2-3, with 9 positions matching TRBD1. Per the germline V gene, CDR1 is SGHRS and CDR2 is YFSETQ. This CDR3 is built from 15 residues. V lost 0 bases, J lost 3 bases, and 2 bases stayed unmatched. CDR3 protein: CASSLEGQGTDTQYF. Here the CDR3 DNA reads TGCGCCAGCAGCTTGGAAGGACAGGGGACAGATACGCAGTATTTT.

The chain has TRBV5-6 and TRBJ2-7; tentatively, D is TRBD1 (6 bases). The CDR3 has 15 amino acids. The germline V gene has CDR1 SGHDT and CDR2 YYEEEE. V lost 0 bases to trimming and J lost 2 bases, with 12 bases between them. CDR3 in amino acids: CASSLAYRVPYEQYF. DNA of the CDR3: TGTGCCAGCAGCTTGGCGTACAGGGTGCCCTACGAGCAGTACTTC.

The V and J genes are TRBV30 and TRBJ1-5; TRBD1 is a possible D gene (5 bases). CDR3 length: 15 amino acids. Germline V gives CDR1 GTSNPN, CDR2 SVGIG (reference sequence). Trimming left V 2 bases short and J 2 bases short, with 13 bases between. This chain's CDR3 is CAWSIRVGGNQPQHF. In DNA form, the CDR3 reads TGTGCCTGGAGTATCAGGGTCGGAGGCAATCAGCCCCAGCATTTT.

The V gene is TRBV5-4, the J gene TRBJ2-7; tentatively, D is TRBD2 (6 bases). The CDR3 loop spans 15 amino acids. The V gene's germline CDR1 is SGHNT and CDR2 YYREEE (reference sequence). The V end was cut by 4 bases, the J end by 3 bases, with 17 bases between. CDR3 coding DNA: TGTGCCAGCAGCCGGGACTTGGATGCGGGCTACGAGCAGTACTTC. It is translated as CASSRDLDAGYEQYF.

V gene TRBV6-5 combines with J gene TRBJ1-2, with TRBD1 matching over 9 bases. Germline loops: CDR1 MNHEY, CDR2 SVGAGI. V lost 6 bases to trimming and J lost 3 bases; unmatched junction nucleotides: 5. The CDR3 runs to 14 residues. The CDR3 bases are TGTGCCAGCAGACACAGGGGGCAGGACTATGGCTACACCTTC. Translation gives CASRHRGQDYGYTF.

The chain joins TRBV3-1 (or the pseudogene TRBV3-2) to TRBJ2-6; D is undetermined. The CDR3 has 15 amino acids. Germline V gives CDR1 LGHDT, CDR2 YNNKEL (reference sequence). V gave up 4 bases and J gave up 0 bases, with 7 bases separating them. The CDR3 DNA reads TGTGCCAGCAGCCCCTCTACCTCTGGGGCCAACGTCCTGACTTTC. It yields the protein CASSPSTSGANVLTF.

The rearrangement uses TRBV29-1 and TRBJ2-1; TRBD2 aligns across 7 bases. This CDR3 region has 14 residues. The V segment lost 6 bases and the J segment 6 bases; nucleotides outside the gene matches: 11. The germline V gene has CDR1 SQVTM and CDR2 ANQGSEA. DNA of the CDR3: TGCAGCGTCAAGACTAGCTCAACGATCAATGAGCAGTTCTTC. Residues: CSVKTSSTINEQFF.

The CDR3 DNA follows: TGTGCCTGGAGTGGACAGGCCGCAACTAATGAAAAACTGTTTTTT. It translates to CAWSGQAATNEKLFF. The chain has TRBV30 and TRBJ1-4; a weak D match, TRBD1 (6 bases). V was shortened by 1 base and J by 0 bases, with 9 bases between the two germline ends. This CDR3 is 15 amino acids long. Germline loops: CDR1 GTSNPN, CDR2 SVGIG (reference sequence).

Only a few counts were recorded for this clone. This rearrangement joins TRBV3-1 (or the pseudogene TRBV3-2) to TRBJ1-4; maybe TRBD1 (5 bases). Germline lookup yields CDR1 LGHDT and CDR2 YNNKEL (reference sequence). With 8 bases removed from V and 12 bases from J, the gap between germline ends came to 16 bases. The CDR3 is 12 amino acids. The CDR3: CASGSNPGELFF. The CDR3 nucleotides read TGTGCCAGCGGTTCGAATCCGGGGGAACTGTTTTTT.

This clone was picked up one time. This chain uses TRBV30 with TRBJ2-3, with D possibly matching TRBD1 (7 bases). In germline, CDR1 is GTSNPN, CDR2 SVGIG (reference sequence). Deletions cut 8 bases from V and 6 bases from J, with 21 bases between. CDR3 length: 14 amino acids. For the CDR3, the DNA is TGTGCCCGAGACAGGGACTGGGAGGAGGATACGCAGTATTTT. This translates into CARDRDWEEDTQYF. The full variable domain, rest sourced from reference TRBV30 and TRBJ2-3, is SQTIHQWPATLVQPVGSPLSLECTVEGTSNPNLYWYRQAAGRGLQLLFYSVGIGQISSEVPQNLSASRPQDRQFILSSKKLLLSDSGFYLCARDRDWEEDTQYFGPGTRLTVL.

CDR3 loop: CAWSLYPDSVSGSPLHF. DNA for the CDR3: TGTGCCTGGAGTCTCTACCCGGACAGCGTATCGGGTTCACCCCTCCACTTT. This chain connects TRBV30 to TRBJ1-6; weak D call: TRBD1 (6 bases). Trimming removed 2 bases from V and 9 bases from J, with 23 bases in between. In germline, CDR1 is GTSNPN, CDR2 SVGIG (reference sequence). The CDR3 sequence is 17 residues long.

J is TRBJ1-1 and V is TRBV29-1, with D unresolved. Trimming removed 7 bases at V and 4 bases at J, with 22 bases between. This CDR3 contains 15 residues. Germline lookup yields CDR1 SQVTM and CDR2 ANQGSEA. The CDR3 protein is CSATHLSLAPTEAFF. The CDR3 DNA reads TGCAGCGCCACACACCTATCTCTAGCCCCCACTGAAGCTTTCTTT.

This clone was recorded once. The chain links TRBV30 to TRBJ1-1; 9 bases are shared with TRBD1. Trimming at V came to 5 bases and at J to 0 bases, leaving 4 bases not matched to a gene. Germline lookup yields CDR1 GTSNPN and CDR2 SVGIG (reference sequence). The CDR3 extends over 14 amino acids. This CDR3 is CAWYRGRVNTEAFF. The CDR3 DNA sequence: TGTGCCTGGTACAGGGGGCGGGTGAACACTGAAGCTTTCTTT.